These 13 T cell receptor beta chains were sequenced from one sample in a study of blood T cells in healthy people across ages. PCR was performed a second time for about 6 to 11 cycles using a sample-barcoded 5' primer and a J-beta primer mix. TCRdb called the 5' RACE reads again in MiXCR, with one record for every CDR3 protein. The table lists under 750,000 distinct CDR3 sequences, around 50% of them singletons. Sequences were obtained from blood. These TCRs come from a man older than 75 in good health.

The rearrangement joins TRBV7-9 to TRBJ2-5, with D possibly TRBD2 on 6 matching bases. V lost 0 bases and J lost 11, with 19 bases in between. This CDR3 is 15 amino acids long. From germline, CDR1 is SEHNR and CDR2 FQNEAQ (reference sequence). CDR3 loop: CASSLAANRGDEQYF. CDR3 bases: TGTGCCAGCAGCTTAGCGGCAAACCGCGGGGATGAGCAGTACTTC.

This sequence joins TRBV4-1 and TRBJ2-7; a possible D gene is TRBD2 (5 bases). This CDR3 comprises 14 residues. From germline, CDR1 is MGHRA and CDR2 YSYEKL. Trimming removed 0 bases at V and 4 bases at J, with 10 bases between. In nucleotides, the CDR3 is TGCGCCAGCAGCCAAGACATAGCGAGATACGAGCAGTACTTC. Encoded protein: CASSQDIARYEQYF.

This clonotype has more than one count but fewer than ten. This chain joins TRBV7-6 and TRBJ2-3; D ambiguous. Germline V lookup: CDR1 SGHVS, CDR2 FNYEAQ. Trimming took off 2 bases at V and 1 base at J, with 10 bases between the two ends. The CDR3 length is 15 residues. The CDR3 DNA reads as TGTGCCAGCAGCTTAAAAGCGATCCGCACAGATACGCAGTATTTT. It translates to CASSLKAIRTDTQYF.

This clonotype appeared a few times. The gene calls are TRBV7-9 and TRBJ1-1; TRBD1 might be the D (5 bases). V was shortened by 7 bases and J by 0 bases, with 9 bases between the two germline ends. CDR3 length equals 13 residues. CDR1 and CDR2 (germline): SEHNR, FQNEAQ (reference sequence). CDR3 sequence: CASTQTVNTEAFF. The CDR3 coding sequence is TGTGCCAGCACCCAGACAGTGAACACTGAAGCTTTCTTT.

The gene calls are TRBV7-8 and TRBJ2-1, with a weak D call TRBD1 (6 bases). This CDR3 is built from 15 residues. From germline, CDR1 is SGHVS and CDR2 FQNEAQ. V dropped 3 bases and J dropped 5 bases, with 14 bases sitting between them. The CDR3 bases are TGTGCCAGCAGCTTTCCACCAGGGGAGAACAATGAGCAGTTCTTC. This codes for CASSFPPGENNEQFF.

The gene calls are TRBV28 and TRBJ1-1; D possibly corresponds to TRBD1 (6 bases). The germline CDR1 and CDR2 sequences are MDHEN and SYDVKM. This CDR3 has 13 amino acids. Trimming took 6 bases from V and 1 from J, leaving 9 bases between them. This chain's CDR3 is CASRRQENTEAFF. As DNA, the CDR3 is TGTGCCAGCAGAAGACAGGAGAACACTGAAGCTTTCTTT.

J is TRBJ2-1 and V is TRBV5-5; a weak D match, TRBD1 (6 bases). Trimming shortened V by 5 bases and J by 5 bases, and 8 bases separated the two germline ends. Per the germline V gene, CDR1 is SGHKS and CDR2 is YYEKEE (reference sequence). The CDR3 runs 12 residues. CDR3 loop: CASRNRDNEQFF. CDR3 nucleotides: TGTGCCAGCAGGAACAGGGACAATGAGCAGTTCTTC.

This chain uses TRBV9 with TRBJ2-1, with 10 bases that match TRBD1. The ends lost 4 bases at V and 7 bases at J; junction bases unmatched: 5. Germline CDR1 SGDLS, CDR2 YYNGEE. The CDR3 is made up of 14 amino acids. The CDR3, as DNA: TGTGCCAGCAGCACGGGACAGGGGTGGAATGAGCAGTTCTTC. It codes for CASSTGQGWNEQFF.

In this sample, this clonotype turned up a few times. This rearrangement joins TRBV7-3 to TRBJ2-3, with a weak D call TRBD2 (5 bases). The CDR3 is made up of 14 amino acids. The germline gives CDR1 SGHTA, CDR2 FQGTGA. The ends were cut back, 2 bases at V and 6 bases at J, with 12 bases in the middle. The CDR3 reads CASSLQNRRDTQYF. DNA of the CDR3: TGTGCCAGCAGCTTACAAAATCGGAGGGATACGCAGTATTTT.

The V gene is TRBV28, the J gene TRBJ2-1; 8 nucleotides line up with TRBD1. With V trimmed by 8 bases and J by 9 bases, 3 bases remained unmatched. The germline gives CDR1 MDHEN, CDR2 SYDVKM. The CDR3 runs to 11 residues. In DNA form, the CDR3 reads TGTGCCAGCGCAGACAGGGGTGAGCAGTTCTTC. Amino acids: CASADRGEQFF.

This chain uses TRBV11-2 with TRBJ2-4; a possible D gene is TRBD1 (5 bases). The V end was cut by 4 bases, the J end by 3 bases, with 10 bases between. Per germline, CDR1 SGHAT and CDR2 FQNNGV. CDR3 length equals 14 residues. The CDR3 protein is CASSWGRYKNIQYF. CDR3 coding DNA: TGTGCCAGCAGCTGGGGCAGATACAAAAACATTCAGTACTTC.

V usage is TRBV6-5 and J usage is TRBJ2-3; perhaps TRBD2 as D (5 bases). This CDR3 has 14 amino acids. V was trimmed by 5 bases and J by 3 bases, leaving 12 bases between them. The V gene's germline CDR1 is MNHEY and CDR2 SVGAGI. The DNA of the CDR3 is TGTGCCAGCAGTGTCAGGAGGAGGACAGATACGCAGTATTTT. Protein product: CASSVRRRTDTQYF.

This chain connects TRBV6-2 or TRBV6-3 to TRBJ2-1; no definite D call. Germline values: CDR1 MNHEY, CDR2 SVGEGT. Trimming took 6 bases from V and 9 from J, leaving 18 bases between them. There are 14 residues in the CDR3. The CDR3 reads CASSPSPKSGEQFF. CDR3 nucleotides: TGTGCCAGCAGCCCCTCGCCGAAGTCTGGTGAGCAGTTCTTC.